The clone carrying this T cell receptor (beta chain) was seen a few times. Investigators prepared the TCR beta libraries by applying iRepertoire HTBI primers and Arm-PCR of CDR3 regions. TCRdb fed the multiplex PCR reads into MiXCR, producing one record per CDR3 protein. The sample includes roughly 360,000 distinct CDR3 sequences, 12% of them seen just once. Documented time point: newly diagnosed GD, antithyroid drugs for less than 3 months. Construction of the TCR library relied on RNA isolated from PBMCs. This sample was included in a study of regulatory T cells in long-lasting Graves disease. Germline V gene lookup returns CDR1 LGHDT and CDR2 YNNKEL (reference sequence). CDR3 length equals 12 residues. Trimming took off 5 bases at V and 5 bases at J, with 6 bases between the two ends. These same records also appear under a second study, on T cells in Graves' hyperthyroidism and ophthalmopathy.

The chain carries TRBV3-1 and TRBJ2-2; D not certain. The material was peripheral blood mononuclear cells (PBMCs), obtained at new diagnosis, from a patient treated with antithyroid drugs. The sequence was collected from a woman aged 18 to 35 with Graves disease. Here the CDR3 DNA reads TGTGCCAGCAGCGTAGGGACCGGGGAGCTGTTTTTT. Its protein product is CASSVGTGELFF.